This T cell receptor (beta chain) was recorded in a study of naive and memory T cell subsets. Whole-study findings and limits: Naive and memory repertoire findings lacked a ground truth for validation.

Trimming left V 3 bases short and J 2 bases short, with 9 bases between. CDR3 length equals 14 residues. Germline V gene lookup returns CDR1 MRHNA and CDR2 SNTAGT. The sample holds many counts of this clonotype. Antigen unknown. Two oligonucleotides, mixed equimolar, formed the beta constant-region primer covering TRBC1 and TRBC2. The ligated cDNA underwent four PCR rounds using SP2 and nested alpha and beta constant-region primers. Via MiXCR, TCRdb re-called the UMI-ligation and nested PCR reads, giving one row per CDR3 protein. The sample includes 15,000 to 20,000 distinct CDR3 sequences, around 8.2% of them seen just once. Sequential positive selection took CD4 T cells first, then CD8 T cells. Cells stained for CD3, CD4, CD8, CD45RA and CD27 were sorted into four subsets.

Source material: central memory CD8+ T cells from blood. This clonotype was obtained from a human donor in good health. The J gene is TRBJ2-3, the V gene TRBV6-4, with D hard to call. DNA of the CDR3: TGTGCCAGCAGTGAGGCAGGTTCCACAGATACGCAGTATTTT. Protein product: CASSEAGSTDTQYF.